Following are 30 T cell receptor beta chains from one sample sequenced in a study of cytomegalovirus exposure and HLA in healthy donors. Primers for the PCR totalled 60 Vbeta and 13 Jbeta. Sequenced by immunoSEQ multiplex PCR; TCRdb stores in-frame clones only, minus some. The table records about 140,000 clones, around three quarters of them present only once. Sequenced input: PBMCs. These receptors were taken from a man in his forties in good health and CMV-seronegative.

This clone was recorded a few times. The chain is built from TRBV2 and TRBJ2-7, with D unclear. Germline CDR1 and CDR2: SNHLY and FYNNEI. The CDR3 consists of 13 residues. With 3 bases removed from V and 3 bases from J, the gap between germline ends came to 9 bases. The CDR3 DNA is TGTGCCAGCAGTGATTTTCCGTACTACGAGCAGTACTTC. Its translation: CASSDFPYYEQYF.

This clone turned up a few times. The V and J genes are TRBV7-2 and TRBJ2-7, with TRBD1 matching over 8 bases. The CDR3 totals 15 residues. J gave up 2 bases and V 5 bases, and 8 bases lay outside the gene matches. CDR1 SGHTA and CDR2 FQGNSA come from the germline V gene. DNA for the CDR3: TGTGCCAGCAGCGATCACAGGGGGGTAGCCTACGAGCAGTACTTC. As protein: CASSDHRGVAYEQYF.

This sequence joins TRBV25-1 and TRBJ1-4; D gene unclear. Germline V gene sequence: CDR1 MGHDK, CDR2 SYGVNS. The CDR3 length is 14 residues. V was clipped by 3 bases and J by 5 bases, with 10 bases between them. CDR3 nucleotides: TGTGCCAGCAGTGATTGGCAGGCGAATGAAAAACTGTTTTTT. It specifies CASSDWQANEKLFF.

The J gene is TRBJ1-2, the V gene TRBV6-5; 10 bases match TRBD1. The CDR3 runs to 13 residues. V gave up 8 bases and J gave up 8 bases; unmatched junction bases: 8. CDR1 and CDR2 from the germline V gene are MNHEY and SVGAGI. This chain's CDR3 is CASRDRGLEGYTF. CDR3 DNA: TGTGCCAGCCGGGACAGGGGACTGGAGGGCTACACCTTC.

The J gene is TRBJ2-7, the V gene TRBV19; 10 bases align to TRBD1. The CDR3 has 15 residues. V was clipped by 7 bases and J by 3 bases; unmatched bases: 9. Germline CDR1 is LNHDA and CDR2 is SQIVND (reference sequence). The CDR3 reads CASNLRGDRGYEQYF. Here the CDR3 DNA reads TGTGCCAGTAATCTTAGGGGGGACAGGGGCTACGAGCAGTACTTC. Filled out from reference TRBV19 and TRBJ2-7, the complete variable domain reads DGGITQSPKYLFRKEGQNVTLSCEQNLNHDAMYWYRQDPGQGLRLIYYSQIVNDFQKGDIAEGYSVSREKKESFPLTVTSAQKNPTAFYLCASNLRGDRGYEQYFGPGTRLTVT.

The chain is built from TRBV2 and TRBJ1-1; possibly TRBD1 for D (5 bases). Germline CDR1 is SNHLY and CDR2 is FYNNEI. V lost 4 bases, J lost 1 base, and 7 bases lay in between. This CDR3 comprises 13 residues. The CDR3 sequence: CASSVQANTEAFF. The CDR3 DNA reads TGTGCCAGCAGTGTACAGGCGAACACTGAAGCTTTCTTT.

J is TRBJ1-1 and V is TRBV9, with 11 bases matching TRBD1. CDR3 length: 17 amino acids. The junction had 8 bases not matched to a gene; V was cut back by 4 bases and J by 0 bases. In germline, CDR1 is SGDLS, CDR2 YYNGEE. Here the CDR3 reads CASSLGQGGRVNTEAFF. CDR3 coding DNA: TGTGCCAGCAGCCTGGGACAGGGGGGTAGGGTGAACACTGAAGCTTTCTTT.

V and J are TRBV7-2 and TRBJ2-3; D might be TRBD2 (6 bases). The CDR3 is 12 amino acids. Trimming left V 5 bases short and J 6 bases short, with 9 bases between. Germline V CDR1 and CDR2: SGHTA, FQGNSA. The CDR3 DNA sequence: TGTGCCAGCAGCCCCGCGGGGGATACGCAGTATTTT. Protein: CASSPAGDTQYF.

The CDR3 sequence is CASSQPPGNMNTEAFF. CDR3 coding DNA: TGTGCCAGCAGTCAACCCCCGGGAAACATGAACACTGAAGCTTTCTTT. V gene TRBV28 combines with J gene TRBJ1-1, with D unresolved. Germline lookup yields CDR1 MDHEN and CDR2 SYDVKM. The CDR3 totals 16 residues. The V end lost 5 bases, the J end lost 0 bases, and 16 bases lay between the germline ends.

Written as DNA, the CDR3 is TGTGCCAGCAGCCCCGGGACAGGGGTTAACAATGAGCAGTTCTTC. It is translated as CASSPGTGVNNEQFF. This chain uses TRBV27 with TRBJ2-1; 10 bases map to TRBD1. J lost 5 bases, V lost 6 bases, and 7 bases had no gene match. The CDR3 has 15 amino acids. CDR1 and CDR2 from the germline V gene are MNHEY and SMNVEV (reference sequence).

In its sample, this clone was seen a few times. V usage is TRBV4-1 and J usage is TRBJ1-1; the D gene is possibly TRBD1 (6 bases). Between the trimmed V and J ends, which lost 1 base and 2 bases, there was a span of 8 bases. The CDR3 is 14 residues long. The germline V gene encodes CDR1 MGHRA and CDR2 YSYEKL. DNA for the CDR3: TGCGCCAGCAGCCAAGGGGGACATAACACTGAAGCTTTCTTT. Protein product: CASSQGGHNTEAFF.

V gene TRBV12-5 combines with J gene TRBJ1-5, with D unclear. CDR3 size: 15 residues. Between the trimmed V and J ends, which lost 1 base and 11 bases, there was a span of 18 bases. The germline V gene has CDR1 LGHNT and CDR2 FRNRAP. CDR3 sequence (DNA): TGTGCTAGTGGTTTGGGACAACTCCCAGGTGGGTCCCAGCATTTT. Translation gives CASGLGQLPGGSQHF. The whole variable domain, remainder taken from reference TRBV12-5 and TRBJ1-5, is DARVTQTPRHKVTEMGQEVTMRCQPILGHNTVFWYRQTMMQGLELLAYFRNRAPLDDSGMPKDRFSAEMPDATLATLKIQPSEPRDSAVYFCASGLGQLPGGSQHFGDGTRLSIL.

The V and J genes are TRBV5-8 and TRBJ1-6; D might be TRBD1 (6 bases). The CDR3 runs to 12 residues. The germline CDR1 and CDR2 sequences are SGHTS and YDEGEE. The V end lost 4 bases, the J end lost 13 bases, and 12 bases lay between the germline ends. As DNA, the CDR3 is TGTGCCAGCAGCCTCTGGGGGCGCCCCCTCCACTTT. As protein: CASSLWGRPLHF.

The V and J genes are TRBV18 and TRBJ2-3; 9 bases agree with TRBD2. Trimming took 4 bases from V and 3 from J; bases not matched to a gene: 5. The germline V gene has CDR1 KGHSH and CDR2 LQKENI. This CDR3 is built from 15 residues. The CDR3 region is CASSLAGVGTDTQYF. For the CDR3, the DNA is TGTGCCAGCTCACTAGCGGGGGTTGGAACAGATACGCAGTATTTT.

The V and J genes are TRBV6-1 and TRBJ2-7; weak D call: TRBD1 (5 bases). This CDR3 has 14 residues. The germline V gene encodes CDR1 MNHNS and CDR2 SASEGT. V lost 3 bases to trimming and J lost 2 bases, with 11 bases between them. Here the CDR3 reads CASSDAGHTYEQYF. The CDR3 bases are TGTGCCAGCAGTGACGCCGGACATACCTACGAGCAGTACTTC.

The V and J genes are TRBV10-1 and TRBJ2-7, with TRBD1 matching 7 bases. V lost 8 bases to trimming and J lost 4 bases; unmatched junction nucleotides: 8. Germline V gene lookup returns CDR1 WNHNN and CDR2 SYGVQD (reference sequence). The CDR3 runs 13 residues. The CDR3 coding sequence is TGCGCCAGCGTTAGGGACAGCAAATACGAGCAGTACTTC. It is translated as CASVRDSKYEQYF.

This clone was detected only a few times. The V gene is TRBV5-4, the J gene TRBJ1-2; 10 bases are a match to TRBD1. J was trimmed by 6 bases and V by 0 bases; bases with no gene match: 2. There are 14 residues in the CDR3. Germline loops: CDR1 SGHNT, CDR2 YYREEE (reference sequence). CDR3 in DNA: TGTGCCAGCAGCTTGGAGGACAGGGGGAATGGCTACACCTTC. Translation gives CASSLEDRGNGYTF.

The chain carries TRBV7-8 and TRBJ1-6, with TRBD1 identical over 9 bases. Germline values: CDR1 SGHVS, CDR2 FQNEAQ. V shed 4 bases and J 7 bases; nucleotides not matched to a gene: 8. The CDR3 is 16 amino acids. In nucleotides, the CDR3 is TGTGCCAGCAGCTCGAGACAGGACAGGGGAAATTCACCCCTCCACTTT. It yields the protein CASSSRQDRGNSPLHF. Full variable domain (rest looked up from reference TRBV7-8 and TRBJ1-6): GAGVSQSPRYKVAKRGQDVALRCDPISGHVSLFWYQQALGQGPEFLTYFQNEAQLDKSGLPSDRFFAERPEGSVSTLKIQRTQQEDSAVYLCASSSRQDRGNSPLHFGNGTRLTVT.

As concerns this clone: The sample holds other DNA sequences that translate to the same CDR3. This chain uses TRBV29-1 with TRBJ1-1; D is uncertain. Per germline, CDR1 SQVTM and CDR2 ANQGSEA. The CDR3 consists of 9 residues. Deletions cut 5 bases from V and 8 bases from J, with 6 bases between. CDR3 coding DNA: TGCAGCGTTTCCGGGGAAGCTTTCTTT. As protein: CSVSGEAFF.

This clone was recorded once. The chain is built from TRBV2 and TRBJ1-1; unclear D gene. Trimming cost V 2 bases and J 5 bases, with 9 bases left between them. CDR1 and CDR2 from the germline V gene are SNHLY and FYNNEI. The CDR3 extends over 13 amino acids. The CDR3 loop is CASSEWPGTEAFF. For the CDR3, the DNA is TGTGCCAGCAGTGAATGGCCGGGAACTGAAGCTTTCTTT.

The V and J genes are TRBV7-3 and TRBJ2-2, with D unclear. From germline, CDR1 is SGHTA and CDR2 FQGTGA. Trimming removed 3 bases from V and 5 bases from J, with 10 bases in between. CDR3 size: 14 residues. CDR3: CASSFSAETGELFF. The DNA for the CDR3 is TGTGCCAGCAGCTTCTCGGCGGAGACCGGGGAGCTGTTTTTT.

This clone was seen once. The rearrangement links TRBV15 to TRBJ2-3, with TRBD2 identical over 13 bases. The V segment lost 0 bases and the J segment 4 bases; nucleotides outside the gene matches: 4. CDR1 LNHNV and CDR2 YYDKDF come from the germline V gene (reference sequence). CDR3 size: 17 residues. The CDR3: CATSRDLGLAGADTQYF. The CDR3, as DNA: TGTGCCACCAGCAGAGATCTAGGACTAGCGGGAGCAGATACGCAGTATTTT.

This rearrangement joins TRBV5-1 to TRBJ1-2; 8 nucleotides align to TRBD1. Germline CDR1 is SGHRS and CDR2 is YFSETQ. The CDR3 sequence is 13 residues long. The J segment lost 5 bases and the V segment lost 4 bases, leaving 4 bases of the junction unmatched. The CDR3 protein is CASSPGQDYGYTF. The CDR3, as DNA: TGCGCCAGCAGCCCGGGACAGGATTATGGCTACACCTTC.

The rearrangement uses TRBV6-1 and TRBJ2-7; 8 nucleotides agree with TRBD2. V gave up 0 bases and J gave up 4 bases; unmatched junction bases: 11. The CDR3 contains 17 residues. CDR1 MNHNS and CDR2 SASEGT come from the germline V gene. DNA for the CDR3: TGTGCCAGCAGTGAAGCTCTTCCCGGGACTAGGACGTACGAGCAGTACTTC. Its translation is CASSEALPGTRTYEQYF.

The V call is TRBV2, the J call TRBJ2-5; 10 nucleotides agree with TRBD1. Trimming cost V 8 bases and J 6 bases; bases outside gene matches: 6. Germline CDR1 SNHLY, CDR2 FYNNEI. CDR3 length: 13 residues. The CDR3 DNA reads as TGTGCCAGCGGGGGGGACAGGGGACAGACCCAGTACTTC. Its protein product is CASGGDRGQTQYF.

This clone was seen a handful of times. CDR3 coding DNA: TGTGCCACCGCCGGACAGGGGGCGGCCAACGTCCTGACTTTC. It is translated as CATAGQGAANVLTF. The chain joins TRBV5-6 to TRBJ2-6; 11 nucleotides agree with TRBD1. V lost 9 bases, J lost 6 bases, and 5 bases stayed unmatched. CDR3 length equals 14 residues. Germline CDR1 is SGHDT and CDR2 is YYEEEE. Full variable domain (missing parts from reference TRBV5-6 and TRBJ2-6): DAGVTQSPTHLIKTRGQQVTLRCSPKSGHDTVSWYQQALGQGPQFIFQYYEEEERQRGNFPDRFSGHQFPNYSSELNVNALLLGDSALYLCATAGQGAANVLTFGAGSRLTVL.

V is TRBV7-9 and J is TRBJ2-6; perhaps TRBD2 as D (5 bases). Trimming removed 9 bases at V and 2 bases at J, with 8 bases between. The germline V gene encodes CDR1 SEHNR and CDR2 FQNEAQ (reference sequence). The CDR3 covers 13 residues. In DNA, the CDR3 is TGTGCCAGGGGGAGCACTGGGGCCAACGTCCTGACTTTC. It yields the protein CARGSTGANVLTF. Full variable domain (remainder filled in from reference TRBV7-9 and TRBJ2-6): DTGVSQNPRHKITKRGQNVTFRCDPISEHNRLYWYRQTLGQGPEFLTYFQNEAQLEKSRLLSDRFSAERPKGSFSTLEIQRTEQGDSAMYLCARGSTGANVLTFGAGSRLTVL.

V and J are TRBV30 and TRBJ1-3; 7 bases agree with TRBD1. CDR3 size: 15 residues. With 2 bases clipped from V and 0 bases from J, the junction kept 4 bases outside the gene matches. The germline gives CDR1 GTSNPN, CDR2 SVGIG (reference sequence). The CDR3 reads CAWSTTGSSGNTIYF. CDR3 nucleotides: TGTGCCTGGAGTACGACAGGGTCCTCTGGAAACACCATATATTTT.

This clone was seen once. This chain uses TRBV7-9 with TRBJ2-2; the match to TRBD1 covers 8 bases. With V trimmed by 6 bases and J by 6 bases, 15 bases remained unmatched. The CDR3 is 17 amino acids. CDR1 SEHNR and CDR2 FQNEAQ come from the germline V gene (reference sequence). CDR3 in amino acids: CASSSSRTGTAAGELFF. CDR3 nucleotides: TGTGCCAGCAGTTCTAGCCGGACAGGGACGGCGGCCGGGGAGCTGTTTTTT.

The sample holds a few counts of this clone. V usage is TRBV19 and J usage is TRBJ1-5; the D gene is possibly TRBD1 (5 bases). Germline V gene lookup returns CDR1 LNHDA and CDR2 SQIVND (reference sequence). V was cut by 3 bases and J by 7 bases, with 16 bases left in between. The CDR3 runs to 15 residues. The CDR3 is CASSITGGSGQPQHF. CDR3 nucleotides: TGTGCCAGTAGTATTACGGGGGGTTCAGGACAGCCCCAGCATTTT.